The 23 T cell receptor beta chains listed next were all sequenced from one sample in a study of neoadjuvant anti-PD-1 for oral cavity cancer. Clones were read by immunoSEQ multiplex PCR, and TCRdb kept only the in-frame ones, dropping some. The repertoire has fewer than 90,000 clones, more than 80% of them found once; the top ten carry 2.5% to 4%. Sequenced here: PBMCs, sampled before nivolumab (anti-PD-1) treatment. Receptors were obtained from a person between 40 and 85 years old with oral cavity squamous cell carcinoma.

The rearrangement links TRBV28 to TRBJ1-5; D unresolved. Germline-derived CDR1 and CDR2 are MDHEN and SYDVKM. Trimming left V 10 bases short and J 1 base short, with 11 bases between. This CDR3 region has 13 residues. The CDR3, as DNA: TGTGCCACCGAGTGGGCAAGCAATCAGCCCCAGCATTTT. Its translation: CATEWASNQPQHF.

The J gene is TRBJ2-2, the V gene TRBV10-3; 7 bases map to TRBD1. Germline assignment: CDR1 ENHRY and CDR2 SYGVKD. This CDR3 region has 15 residues. J gave up 3 bases and V 2 bases, and 3 bases lay outside the gene matches. CDR3 nucleotides: TGTGCCATCAGTGAGAGGGGGCCTGACACCGGGGAGCTGTTTTTT. Translated: CAISERGPDTGELFF.

The chain recombines TRBV11-2 with TRBJ1-3; possibly TRBD1 for D (5 bases). This CDR3 has 17 amino acids. V was cut by 5 bases and J by 2 bases, with 19 bases left in between. Germline V gives CDR1 SGHAT, CDR2 FQNNGV. The CDR3 DNA reads TGTGCCAGCAGCATCGGGACGCGTATGGGACCTGGAAACACCATATATTTT. It translates to CASSIGTRMGPGNTIYF.

This clone was detected once. This chain links TRBV19 with TRBJ2-5; 10 positions match TRBD2. This CDR3 has 15 residues. Germline V gene sequence: CDR1 LNHDA, CDR2 SQIVND (reference sequence). With V trimmed by 5 bases and J by 2 bases, 5 bases remained unmatched. The CDR3 nucleotides read TGTGCCAGTAGTCCTCAGGGACTAGCGCAAGAGACCCAGTACTTC. This gives the protein CASSPQGLAQETQYF.

The rearrangement uses TRBV6-5 and TRBJ1-1, with D possibly TRBD1 on 5 matching bases. Germline CDR1 reads MNHEY; CDR2 reads SVGAGI. V was clipped by 8 bases and J by 5 bases, with 9 bases between them. This CDR3 has 11 residues. CDR3 residues: CASHGGTEAFF. For the CDR3, the DNA is TGTGCCAGCCATGGGGGGACTGAAGCTTTCTTT.

This clone appeared once. This rearrangement joins TRBV11-1 to TRBJ2-1, with a tentative D call TRBD1 (5 bases). The length of the CDR3 is 14 residues. The V end was cut by 2 bases, the J end by 5 bases, with 10 bases between. Germline CDR1 SGHAT, CDR2 FQDESV (reference sequence). Written as DNA, the CDR3 is TGTGCCAGCAGCTTAACCAGGGTCAACAATGAGCAGTTCTTC. Translated: CASSLTRVNNEQFF. The entire variable domain, with the rest obtained from reference TRBV11-1 and TRBJ2-1, is as follows: EAEVAQSPRYKITEKSQAVAFWCDPISGHATLYWYRQILGQGPELLVQFQDESVVDDSQLPKDRFSAERLKGVDSTLKIQPAELGDSAMYLCASSLTRVNNEQFFGPGTRLTVL.

This clone has just a few counts. The rearrangement joins TRBV5-3 to TRBJ2-7; 11 bases are a match to TRBD1. TRBV5-3 is identified as an open reading frame with a role that is uncertain. The CDR3 loop spans 14 amino acids. J was trimmed by 3 bases and V by 10 bases; bases with no gene match: 9. Here the CDR3 DNA reads TGTGCCGGCCGAAAGGGACAGGGGGTCTACGAGCAGTACTTC. This gives the protein CAGRKGQGVYEQYF.

The chain has TRBV7-9 and TRBJ2-1; D gene uncertain. CDR1 is SEHNR, CDR2 FQNEAQ, per germline (reference sequence). The V and J ends lost 4 bases and 6 bases respectively, with 7 bases between them. This CDR3 has 12 residues. The CDR3 reads CASSWAGNEQFF. CDR3 bases: TGTGCCAGCAGCTGGGCTGGCAATGAGCAGTTCTTC. The complete variable domain, with remaining parts taken from reference TRBV7-9 and TRBJ2-1, reads DTGVSQNPRHKITKRGQNVTFRCDPISEHNRLYWYRQTLGQGPEFLTYFQNEAQLEKSRLLSDRFSAERPKGSFSTLEIQRTEQGDSAMYLCASSWAGNEQFFGPGTRLTVL.

In its sample, this clone was seen a few times. The CDR3 DNA reads TGTGCCAGCAGTTTCAGTAGCAATCAGCCCCAGCATTTT. This gives the protein CASSFSSNQPQHF. The rearrangement joins TRBV6-5 to TRBJ1-5; D is undetermined. This CDR3 has 13 amino acids. V lost 4 bases and J 0 bases, leaving 4 bases between the germline ends. Germline V lookup: CDR1 MNHEY, CDR2 SVGAGI.

This chain links TRBV10-3 with TRBJ2-1, with 7 bases identical to TRBD2. This CDR3 has 14 residues. The J segment lost 8 bases and the V segment lost 11 bases, leaving 15 bases of the junction unmatched. Germline V lookup: CDR1 ENHRY, CDR2 SYGVKD. CDR3 in amino acids: CASPVGEGRDEQFF. DNA for the CDR3: TGTGCCTCTCCGGTGGGGGAGGGGCGCGATGAGCAGTTCTTC.

This chain joins TRBV10-2 and TRBJ1-2; the match to TRBD1 covers 10 bases. J gave up 4 bases and V 8 bases, and 7 bases lay outside the gene matches. Germline V gene lookup returns CDR1 WSHSY and CDR2 SAAADI. The CDR3 spans 14 residues. CDR3 DNA sequence: TGCGCCAGCGGGTCGGGACAGGGGTTCTATGGCTACACCTTC. Its protein is CASGSGQGFYGYTF.

This chain links TRBV19 with TRBJ2-7; TRBD2 aligns across 12 bases. The junction had 4 bases not matched to a gene; V was cut back by 4 bases and J by 6 bases. This CDR3 is 14 amino acids long. CDR1 and CDR2 (germline): LNHDA, SQIVND (reference sequence). The CDR3, as DNA: TGTGCCAGTAGTACTAGCGGGAGGGCCGCCGAGCAGTACTTC. It yields the protein CASSTSGRAAEQYF. Using reference TRBV19 and TRBJ2-7 for the parts outside the CDR3, the full variable domain is DGGITQSPKYLFRKEGQNVTLSCEQNLNHDAMYWYRQDPGQGLRLIYYSQIVNDFQKGDIAEGYSVSREKKESFPLTVTSAQKNPTAFYLCASSTSGRAAEQYFGPGTRLTVT.

The chain combines TRBV11-2 with TRBJ2-5; weak D call: TRBD1 (6 bases). In germline, CDR1 is SGHAT, CDR2 FQNNGV. The V end lost 3 bases, the J end lost 5 bases, and 19 bases lay between the germline ends. CDR3 size: 16 residues. CDR3 bases: TGTGCCAGCAGCTTGGCTGGGGGCTTGTGGGGGGAGACCCAGTACTTC. It specifies CASSLAGGLWGETQYF.

The chain links TRBV6-1 to TRBJ1-4; 7 bases match TRBD1. V lost 3 bases and J lost 7; bases outside the gene matches: 8. There are 15 residues in the CDR3. Germline V lookup: CDR1 MNHNS, CDR2 SASEGT. The CDR3 DNA reads TGTGCCAGCAGTGAGACAGGGATGATGGGTGAAAAACTGTTTTTT. Translation: CASSETGMMGEKLFF.

This clone is large (0.1 to 1%) by share. The rearrangement links TRBV5-6 to TRBJ2-3, with 9 bases fitting TRBD2. The V gene end was trimmed by 4 bases and the J gene end by 4 bases; junction bases not matched to a gene: 10. The CDR3 has 16 residues. Germline CDR1 SGHDT, CDR2 YYEEEE. The CDR3 sequence is CASSPAGLAGSDTQYF. The CDR3 bases are TGTGCCAGCAGCCCCGCAGGGCTAGCGGGATCAGATACGCAGTATTTT.

V is TRBV7-6 and J is TRBJ2-3; 8 positions agree with TRBD1. Unmatched junction bases numbered 3, after V lost 4 bases and J lost 0 bases. Germline CDR1 reads SGHVS; CDR2 reads FNYEAQ. This CDR3 contains 15 residues. CDR3 sequence: CASSSQGGSTDTQYF. The CDR3 DNA reads as TGTGCCAGCAGCTCACAGGGGGGAAGCACAGATACGCAGTATTTT.

The chain recombines TRBV20-1 with TRBJ1-2; D is ambiguous. V was cut by 0 bases and J by 7 bases, with 6 bases left in between. Germline V gene sequence: CDR1 DFQATT, CDR2 SNEGSKA (reference sequence). The CDR3 length is 11 residues. The CDR3: CSARDGVGYTF. CDR3 bases: TGCAGTGCTAGAGATGGAGTTGGCTACACCTTC.

The chain employs TRBV10-3 and TRBJ2-7; D possibly corresponds to TRBD2 (5 bases). Germline values: CDR1 ENHRY, CDR2 SYGVKD. V was trimmed by 0 bases and J by 0 bases, leaving 9 bases between them. The CDR3 spans 15 residues. The CDR3 DNA follows: TGTGCCATCAGTGAGTCGGGGAGTCCCTCCTACGAGCAGTACTTC. Amino acid sequence: CAISESGSPSYEQYF.

V usage is TRBV19 and J usage is TRBJ2-7; TRBD2 aligns across 7 bases. This CDR3 spans 13 amino acids. CDR1 and CDR2 (germline): LNHDA, SQIVND (reference sequence). The V and J ends lost 5 bases and 3 bases, in that order; junction bases with no gene match: 4. CDR3 protein: CASSLGLDYEQYF. The CDR3 DNA is TGTGCCAGTAGTCTAGGACTAGACTACGAGCAGTACTTC.

This clone is a singleton in its sample. The chain links TRBV7-2 to TRBJ2-7, with D possibly being TRBD1 or TRBD2 (5 bases each). Trimming pared 1 base from V and 2 bases from J, leaving 9 bases between. There are 14 residues in the CDR3. Germline CDR1 and CDR2: SGHTA and FQGNSA. CDR3 nucleotides: TGTGCCAGCAGCTTAGACCGGGGCCCCTACGAGCAGTACTTC. It specifies CASSLDRGPYEQYF.

J is TRBJ2-4 and V is TRBV5-1; possible D gene TRBD1, 6 bases. V lost 0 bases to trimming and J lost 6 bases, with 10 bases between them. The CDR3 is 14 residues long. The germline CDR1 and CDR2 sequences are SGHRS and YFSETQ. This CDR3 is CASSLGSGVNIQYF. CDR3 in DNA: TGCGCCAGCAGCTTGGGGTCAGGGGTAAACATTCAGTACTTC.

This clone was observed a few times. The gene calls are TRBV19 and TRBJ1-5; TRBD1 might be the D (6 bases). The CDR3 consists of 15 residues. V shed 1 base and J shed 6 bases, with 13 bases lying between them. The germline V gene encodes CDR1 LNHDA and CDR2 SQIVND (reference sequence). The CDR3 bases are TGTGCCAGTAGTATAGTGGGGGGGGCCGGTCAGCCCCAGCATTTT. Protein sequence: CASSIVGGAGQPQHF. The whole variable domain, remainder taken from reference TRBV19 and TRBJ1-5, is DGGITQSPKYLFRKEGQNVTLSCEQNLNHDAMYWYRQDPGQGLRLIYYSQIVNDFQKGDIAEGYSVSREKKESFPLTVTSAQKNPTAFYLCASSIVGGAGQPQHFGDGTRLSIL.

Comment on this clone: Germline and junction disagree at one end, which may indicate a read error. The V gene is TRBV11-2, the J gene TRBJ2-5; 10 bases map to TRBD2. Germline V gene lookup returns CDR1 SGHAT and CDR2 FQNNGV. The CDR3 is made up of 12 amino acids. The CDR3 spells CASTASGGPGDF. CDR3 coding DNA: TGTGCCAGCACGGCTAGCGGGGGTCCCGGGGACTTC.